The clone carrying this TCR beta chain was seen at least ten times. As yet, its antigen is unknown. What the library attached to individual cDNA molecules were unique molecular identifiers. TCRdb independently ran MiXCR on the RACE reads; one entry per CDR3 protein. The sample consists of roughly 380,000 distinct CDR3 sequences, roughly 5% of them appearing once. The data derive from a study of human T cells and chemical hapten exposure. Broader study findings: Once DPC sensitization occurred, TCRs above 1 in 1000 frequency showed no change.

The CDR3 has 16 residues. J gave up 3 bases and V 5 bases, and 9 bases lay outside the gene matches. Germline CDR1 reads SEHNR; CDR2 reads FQNEAQ (reference sequence). As to time point: patch test 1, 2 weeks after DPC sensitization. Treatment given: therapeutic diphenylcyclopropenone sensitization with weekly scalp DPC. The gene calls are TRBV7-9 and TRBJ2-3; TRBD2 agrees at 9 bases. Sample: whole blood, taken in connection with sensitization to the hapten diphenylcyclopropenone (DPC). The receptor was derived from a woman between 45 and 65 years old with alopecia areata. Some clones in this sample may be carry-over from other donors' samples. The CDR3 bases are TGTGCCAGCAGCCCGCGGGTGAGCGGGAGGACAGATACGCAGTATTTT. Its translation is CASSPRVSGRTDTQYF. Full variable domain (remainder filled in from reference TRBV7-9 and TRBJ2-3): DTGVSQNPRHKITKRGQNVTFRCDPISEHNRLYWYRQTLGQGPEFLTYFQNEAQLEKSRLLSDRFSAERPKGSFSTLEIQRTEQGDSAMYLCASSPRVSGRTDTQYFGPGTRLTVL.